Sequencing of this T cell receptor (beta chain) was carried out in a study of shared T cell receptors in the human thymus. Assay used: immunoSEQ multiplex PCR; TCRdb lists only in-frame clones, some missing. This table holds hundreds of thousands of clones, 78% found once. The length of the CDR3 is 15 residues. Germline CDR1 and CDR2: LNHDA and SQIVND (reference sequence). The trim removed 7 bases at V and 7 bases at J, leaving 13 bases unmatched. The data also belong to a second study, concerning human thymus T cells. Turning to that study: Thymus was obtained from resections taken during corrective heart surgery. Related studies found that unrelated individuals share highly overlapping thymic repertoires.

The receptor comes from a boy younger than two with a congenital heart defect. The chain is built from TRBV19 and TRBJ2-1, with TRBD2 matching over 7 bases. Sequencing used thymocytes. The DNA of the CDR3 is TGTGCCAGTAATCTAGCGGACGACCTTCGGAATGAGCAGTTCTTC. Its translation is CASNLADDLRNEQFF. The whole variable domain, remainder taken from reference TRBV19 and TRBJ2-1, is DGGITQSPKYLFRKEGQNVTLSCEQNLNHDAMYWYRQDPGQGLRLIYYSQIVNDFQKGDIAEGYSVSREKKESFPLTVTSAQKNPTAFYLCASNLADDLRNEQFFGPGTRLTVL.